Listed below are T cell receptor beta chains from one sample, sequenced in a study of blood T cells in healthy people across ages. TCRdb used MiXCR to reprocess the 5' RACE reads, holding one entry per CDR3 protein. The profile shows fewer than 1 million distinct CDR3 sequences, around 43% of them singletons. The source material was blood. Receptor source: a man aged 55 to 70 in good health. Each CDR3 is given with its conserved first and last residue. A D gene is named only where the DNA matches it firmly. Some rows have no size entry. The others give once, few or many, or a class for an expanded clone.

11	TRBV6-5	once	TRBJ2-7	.	CASQWENEQYF	TGTGCCAGCCAATGGGAGAACGAGCAGTACTTC
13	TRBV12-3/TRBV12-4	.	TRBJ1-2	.	CASSLSRVYGYTF	TGTGCCAGCAGTTTGTCCAGGGTCTATGGCTACACCTTC
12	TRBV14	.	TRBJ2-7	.	CASSQGTHEQYF	TGTGCCAGCAGCCAGGGGACCCACGAGCAGTACTTC
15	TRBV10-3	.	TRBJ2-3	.	CASSRVATSTDTQYF	TGTGCCAGCTCGCGGGTTGCAACTAGCACAGATACGCAGTATTTT
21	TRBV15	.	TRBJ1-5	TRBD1	CATSRDGVSGTGSLANQPQHF	TGTGCCACCAGCAGAGATGGGGTTTCGGGGACAGGGTCTTTGGCTAATCAGCCCCAGCATTTT
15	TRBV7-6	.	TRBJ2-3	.	CASSSALPPRDTQYF	TGTGCCAGCAGCTCCGCTCTACCTCCTAGGGATACGCAGTATTTT
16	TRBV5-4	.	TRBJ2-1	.	CASSVGAGGGVNEQFF	TGTGCCAGCAGCGTGGGGGCGGGCGGGGGCGTCAATGAGCAGTTCTTC
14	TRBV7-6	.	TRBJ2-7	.	CASSLYGGIYEQYF	TGTGCCAGCAGCTTATACGGGGGCATATACGAGCAGTACTTC
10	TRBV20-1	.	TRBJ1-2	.	CSASEEGYTF	TGCAGTGCTAGCGAGGAGGGCTACACCTTC
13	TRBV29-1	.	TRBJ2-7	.	CSVQAKSSYEQYF	TGCAGCGTTCAGGCAAAGAGCTCCTACGAGCAGTACTTC
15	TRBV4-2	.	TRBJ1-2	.	CASSQDREGFYGYTF	TGTGCCAGCAGCCAAGATAGGGAGGGATTCTATGGCTACACCTTC
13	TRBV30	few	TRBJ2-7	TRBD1	CAGQDTDFYEQYF	TGTGCCGGACAGGACACGGACTTCTACGAGCAGTACTTC
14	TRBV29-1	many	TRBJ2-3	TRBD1	CSAGGQGAMDTQYF	TGCAGCGCCGGGGGACAGGGGGCGATGGATACGCAGTATTTT
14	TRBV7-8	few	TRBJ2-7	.	CASSLVASHYEQYF	TGTGCCAGCAGCTTAGTGGCCAGCCACTACGAGCAGTACTTC
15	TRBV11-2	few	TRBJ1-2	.	CASTSGRGGTYGYTF	.
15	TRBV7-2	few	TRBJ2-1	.	CASSSERLAGDEQFF	TGTGCCAGCAGCTCGGAGCGCTTGGCCGGGGATGAGCAGTTCTTC
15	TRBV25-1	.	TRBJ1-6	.	CASSESGFYNSPLHF	TGTGCCAGCAGTGAATCAGGGTTCTATAATTCACCCCTCCACTTT
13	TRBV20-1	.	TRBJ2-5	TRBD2	CSARLAGVRTQYF	TGCAGTGCCAGACTAGCGGGGGTTCGAACCCAGTACTTC
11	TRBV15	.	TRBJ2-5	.	CATSRRETQYF	TGTGCCACCAGCCGAAGAGAGACCCAGTACTTC
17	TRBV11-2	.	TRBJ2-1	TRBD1	CASGSRDRVWSYNEQFF	TGTGCCAGCGGCTCCCGGGACAGGGTTTGGTCCTACAATGAGCAGTTCTTC
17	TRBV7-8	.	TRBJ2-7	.	CASSYRIRQATGNEQYF	TGTGCCAGCAGCTACCGTATTCGACAGGCTACCGGGAATGAGCAGTACTTC
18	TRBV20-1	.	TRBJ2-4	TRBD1	CSARPPGQEGVAKNIQYF	TGCAGTGCTAGACCGCCGGGACAGGAGGGGGTAGCCAAAAACATTCAGTACTTC
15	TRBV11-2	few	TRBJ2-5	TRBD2	CASGQLAGVEETQYF	TGTGCCAGTGGTCAGCTAGCGGGGGTCGAAGAGACCCAGTACTTC
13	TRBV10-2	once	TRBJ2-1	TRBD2	CVSSPGGEGEQFF	TGCGTCAGCAGTCCGGGGGGGGAGGGTGAGCAGTTCTTC
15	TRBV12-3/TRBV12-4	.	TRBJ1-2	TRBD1	CASSLGDREHYGYTF	TGTGCCAGTAGTTTAGGAGACAGGGAGCACTATGGCTACACCTTC
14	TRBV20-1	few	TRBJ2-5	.	CSARLPGVQETQYF	TGCAGTGCTAGACTACCCGGGGTCCAAGAGACCCAGTACTTC
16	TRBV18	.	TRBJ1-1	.	CASSPRPGATGTEAFF	TGTGCCAGCTCACCTAGACCAGGGGCTACGGGGACTGAAGCTTTCTTT
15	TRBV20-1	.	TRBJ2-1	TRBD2	CSARSPGLAYNEQFF	TGCAGTGCTAGATCTCCGGGACTAGCCTACAATGAGCAGTTCTTC
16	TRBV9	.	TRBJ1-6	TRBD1	CASSPGTGVDNSPLHF	TGTGCCAGCAGCCCCGGGACAGGGGTTGATAATTCACCCCTCCACTTT
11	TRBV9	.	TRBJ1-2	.	CASSALGSYTF	TGTGCCAGCAGCGCCCTTGGGAGCTACACCTTC
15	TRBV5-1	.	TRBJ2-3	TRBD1	CASSIGQGGADTQYF	TGCGCCAGCAGCATAGGACAGGGAGGCGCAGATACGCAGTATTTT
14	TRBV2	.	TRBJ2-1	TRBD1	CATLDRSSYNEQFF	TGTGCCACCCTGGACAGGAGCTCCTACAATGAGCAGTTCTTC
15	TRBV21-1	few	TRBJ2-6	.	CASSKARPGANVLTF	TGTGCCAGCAGCAAAGCGCGGCCCGGGGCCAACGTCCTGACTTTC
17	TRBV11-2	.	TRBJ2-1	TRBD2	CASSTHGTSGGANEQFF	TGTGCCAGCAGCACCCACGGGACTAGCGGGGGGGCCAATGAGCAGTTCTTC
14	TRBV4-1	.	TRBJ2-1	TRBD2	CASSRTREYNEQFF	TGCGCCAGCAGCCGGACTAGGGAATACAATGAGCAGTTCTTC
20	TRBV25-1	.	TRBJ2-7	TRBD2	CASSGYRGSGGPNSYNEQYF	TGTGCCAGCAGTGGCTACCGTGGTAGCGGGGGCCCAAACTCCTACAATGAGCAGTACTTC
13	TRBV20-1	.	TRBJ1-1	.	CSATSFMNTEAFF	TGCAGTGCTACTAGCTTCATGAACACTGAAGCTTTCTTT
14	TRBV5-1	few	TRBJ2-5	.	CASSFGRSLETQYF	TGCGCCAGCAGCTTCGGCAGGTCGTTAGAGACCCAGTACTTC
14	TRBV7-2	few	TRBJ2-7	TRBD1	CASSLRDRVVEQYF	TGTGCCAGCAGCCTCCGGGACAGGGTGGTGGAGCAGTACTTC
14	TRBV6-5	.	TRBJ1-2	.	CASRALLSAYGYTF	TGTGCCAGCAGGGCCTTACTGTCGGCCTATGGCTACACCTTC
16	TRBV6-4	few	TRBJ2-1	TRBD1	CASSPGTGRVSNEQFF	TGTGCCAGCAGCCCTGGGACAGGGCGAGTCAGCAATGAGCAGTTCTTC
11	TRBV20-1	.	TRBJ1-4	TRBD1	CSADRGEKLFF	TGCAGTGCTGACAGGGGTGAAAAACTGTTTTTT
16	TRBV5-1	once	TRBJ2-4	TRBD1	CASSRGTGGTKNIQYF	TGCGCCAGCAGCCGGGGGACAGGGGGAACCAAAAACATTCAGTACTTC
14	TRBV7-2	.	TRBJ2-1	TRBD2	CASSSTGGPLEQFF	TGTGCCAGCAGCTCCACGGGGGGGCCATTAGAGCAGTTCTTC
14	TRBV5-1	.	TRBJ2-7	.	CASSPGRTAHGQYF	TGCGCCAGCAGCCCCGGCCGGACAGCCCATGGGCAGTACTTC
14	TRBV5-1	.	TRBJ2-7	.	CATNDSASSYEQYF	TGCGCCACCAACGACAGCGCTAGCTCCTACGAGCAGTACTTC
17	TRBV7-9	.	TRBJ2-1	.	CASSPIVRRRLYNEQFF	TGTGCCAGCAGCCCCATTGTTCGGCGACGACTCTACAATGAGCAGTTCTTC
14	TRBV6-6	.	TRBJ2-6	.	CASSNTGGANVLTF	TGTGCCAGCAGCAATACCGGTGGGGCCAACGTCCTGACTTTC
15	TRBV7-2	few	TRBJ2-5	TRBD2	CASTYGGGLRETQYF	TGTGCCAGCACCTATGGCGGGGGGCTACGAGAGACCCAGTACTTC
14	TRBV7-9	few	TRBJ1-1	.	CASSLVSASTEAFF	TGTGCCAGCAGCTTAGTGTCGGCAAGCACTGAAGCTTTCTTT
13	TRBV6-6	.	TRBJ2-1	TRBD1	CASSRQGEETQFF	TGTGCCAGCAGCAGACAGGGGGAAGAGACCCAGTTCTTC
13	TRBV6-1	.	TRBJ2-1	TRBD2	CASSELAGSRQFF	TGTGCCAGCAGTGAACTAGCGGGATCGCGGCAGTTCTTC
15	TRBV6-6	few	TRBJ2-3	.	CASSYSRGSGDTQYF	TGTGCCAGCAGTTACTCGAGGGGTTCGGGAGATACGCAGTATTTT
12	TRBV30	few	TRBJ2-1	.	CAWTRDYNEQFF	TGTGCCTGGACCAGGGACTACAATGAGCAGTTCTTC
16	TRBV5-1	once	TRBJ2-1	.	CASSLVGTFTQGEQFF	TGCGCCAGCAGCTTGGTAGGGACATTCACCCAGGGTGAGCAGTTCTTC
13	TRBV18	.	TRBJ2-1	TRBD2	CASSPGLASEQFF	TGTGCCAGCTCACCGGGACTAGCTAGCGAGCAGTTCTTC
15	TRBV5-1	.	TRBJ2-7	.	CASSLVSGSPYEQYF	TGCGCCAGCAGCTTGGTGTCCGGGTCCCCCTACGAGCAGTACTTC
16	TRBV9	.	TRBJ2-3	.	CASSSLKSSMTDTQYF	TGTGCCAGCAGCTCTCTGAAGAGTAGCATGACAGATACGCAGTATTTT